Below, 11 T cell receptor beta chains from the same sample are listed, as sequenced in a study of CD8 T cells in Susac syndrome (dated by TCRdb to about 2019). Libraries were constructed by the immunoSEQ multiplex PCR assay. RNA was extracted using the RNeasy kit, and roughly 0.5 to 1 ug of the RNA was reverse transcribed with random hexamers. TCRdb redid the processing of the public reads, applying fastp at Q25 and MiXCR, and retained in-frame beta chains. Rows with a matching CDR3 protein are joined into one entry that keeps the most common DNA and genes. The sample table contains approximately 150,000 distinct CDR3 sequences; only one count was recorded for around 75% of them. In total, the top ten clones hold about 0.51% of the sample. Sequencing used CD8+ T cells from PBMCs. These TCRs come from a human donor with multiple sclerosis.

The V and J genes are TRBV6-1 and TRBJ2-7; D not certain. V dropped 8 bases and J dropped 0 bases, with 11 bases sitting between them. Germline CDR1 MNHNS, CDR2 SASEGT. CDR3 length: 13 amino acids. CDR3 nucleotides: TGTGCCAGCTCGCCGGAAAGCTCCTACGAGCAGTACGTC. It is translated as CASSPESSYEQYV.

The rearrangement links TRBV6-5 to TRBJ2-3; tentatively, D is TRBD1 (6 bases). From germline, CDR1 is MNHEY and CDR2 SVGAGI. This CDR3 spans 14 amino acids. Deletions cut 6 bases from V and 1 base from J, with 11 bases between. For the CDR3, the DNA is TGTGCCAGCAGAACAGGGTACGGCACAGATACGCAGTATTTT. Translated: CASRTGYGTDTQYF.

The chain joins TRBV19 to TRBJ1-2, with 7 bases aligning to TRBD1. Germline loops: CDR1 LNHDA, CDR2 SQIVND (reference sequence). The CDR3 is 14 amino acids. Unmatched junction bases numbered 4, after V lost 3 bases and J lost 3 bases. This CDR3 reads CASSIGTEYYGYTF. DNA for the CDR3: TGTGCCAGTAGTATTGGGACAGAGTACTATGGCTACACCTTC.

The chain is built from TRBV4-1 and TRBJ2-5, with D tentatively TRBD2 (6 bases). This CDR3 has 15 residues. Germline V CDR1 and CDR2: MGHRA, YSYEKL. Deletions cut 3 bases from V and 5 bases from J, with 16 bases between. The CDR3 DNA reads TGCGCCAGCAGCCACCCGGCGGAGGGGAGGGAGACCCAGTACTTC. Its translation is CASSHPAEGRETQYF.

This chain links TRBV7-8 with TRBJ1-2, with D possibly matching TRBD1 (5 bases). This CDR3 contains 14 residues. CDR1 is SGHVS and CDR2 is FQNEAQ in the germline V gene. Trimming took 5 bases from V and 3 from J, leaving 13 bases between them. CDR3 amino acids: CASSPPGKHYGYTF. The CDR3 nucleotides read TGTGCCAGCAGCCCCCCAGGGAAACACTATGGCTACACCTTC. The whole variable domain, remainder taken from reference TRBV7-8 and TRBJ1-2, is GAGVSQSPRYKVAKRGQDVALRCDPISGHVSLFWYQQALGQGPEFLTYFQNEAQLDKSGLPSDRFFAERPEGSVSTLKIQRTQQEDSAVYLCASSPPGKHYGYTFGSGTRLTVV.

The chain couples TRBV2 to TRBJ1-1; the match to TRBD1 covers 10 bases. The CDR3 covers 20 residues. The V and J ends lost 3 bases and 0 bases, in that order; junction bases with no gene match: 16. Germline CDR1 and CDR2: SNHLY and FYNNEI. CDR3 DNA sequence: TGTGCCAGCAGTGACGCACCCGCGAACCGGGACAGGGGACTGAACACTGAAGCTTTCTTT. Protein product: CASSDAPANRDRGLNTEAFF.

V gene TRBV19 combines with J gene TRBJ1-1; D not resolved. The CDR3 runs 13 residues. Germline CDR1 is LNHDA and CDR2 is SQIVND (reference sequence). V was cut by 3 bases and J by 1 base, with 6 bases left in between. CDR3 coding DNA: TGTGCCAGTAGTATCGAGGGGAACACTGAAGCTTTCTTT. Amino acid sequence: CASSIEGNTEAFF.

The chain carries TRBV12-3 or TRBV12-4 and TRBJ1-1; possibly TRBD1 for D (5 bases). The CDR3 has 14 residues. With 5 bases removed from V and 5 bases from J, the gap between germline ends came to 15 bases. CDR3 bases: TGTGCCAGCAGTGGGGCCCGGGAAGGAACTGAAGCTTTCTTT. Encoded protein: CASSGAREGTEAFF.

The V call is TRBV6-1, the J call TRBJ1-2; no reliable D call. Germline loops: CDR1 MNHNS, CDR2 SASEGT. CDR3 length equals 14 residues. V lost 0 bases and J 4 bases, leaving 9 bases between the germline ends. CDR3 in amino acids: CASSEAGEPYGYTF. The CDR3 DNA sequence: TGTGCCAGCAGTGAAGCGGGAGAGCCCTATGGCTACACCTTC.

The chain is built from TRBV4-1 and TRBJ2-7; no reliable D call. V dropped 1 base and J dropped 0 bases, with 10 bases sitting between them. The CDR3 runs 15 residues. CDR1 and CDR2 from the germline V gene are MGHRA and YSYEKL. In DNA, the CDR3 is TGCGCCAGCAGCCAAGCCAAGGATAGCTCCTACGAGCAGTACTTC. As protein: CASSQAKDSSYEQYF.

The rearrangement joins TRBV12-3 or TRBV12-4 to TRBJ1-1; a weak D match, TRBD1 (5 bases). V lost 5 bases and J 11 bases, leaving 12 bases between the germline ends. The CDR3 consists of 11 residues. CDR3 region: CASSPGILAFF. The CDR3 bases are TGTGCCAGCAGTCCAGGGATCTTGGCTTTCTTT.